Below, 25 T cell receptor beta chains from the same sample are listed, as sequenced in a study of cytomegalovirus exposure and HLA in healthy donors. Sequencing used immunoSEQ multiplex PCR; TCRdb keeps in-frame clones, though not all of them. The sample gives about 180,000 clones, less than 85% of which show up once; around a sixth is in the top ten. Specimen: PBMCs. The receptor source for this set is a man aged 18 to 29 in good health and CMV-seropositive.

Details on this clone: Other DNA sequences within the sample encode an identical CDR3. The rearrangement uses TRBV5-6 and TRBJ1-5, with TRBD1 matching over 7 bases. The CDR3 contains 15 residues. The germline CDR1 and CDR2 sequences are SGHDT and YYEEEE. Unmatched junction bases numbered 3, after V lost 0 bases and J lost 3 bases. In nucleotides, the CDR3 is TGTGCCAGCAGCTTGGGACAGGGTAACAATCAGCCCCAGCATTTT. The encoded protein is CASSLGQGNNQPQHF.

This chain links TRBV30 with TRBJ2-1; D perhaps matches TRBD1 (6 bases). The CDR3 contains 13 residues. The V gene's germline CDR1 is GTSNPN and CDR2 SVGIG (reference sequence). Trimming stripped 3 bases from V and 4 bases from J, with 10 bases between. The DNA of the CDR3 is TGTGCCTGGAGATTGGACAGTTACAATGAGCAGTTCTTC. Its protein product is CAWRLDSYNEQFF.

The CDR3 DNA reads as TGTGCCAGCAGCTTTAGCGTCGGCAGCACAGATACGCAGTATTTT. It is translated as CASSFSVGSTDTQYF. The chain links TRBV5-4 to TRBJ2-3; tentative D call: TRBD2 (5 bases). V lost 2 bases, J lost 0 bases, and 10 bases lay in between. There are 15 residues in the CDR3. Germline V CDR1 and CDR2: SGHNT, YYREEE (reference sequence).

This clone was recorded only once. DNA of the CDR3: TGTGCCAGCACCCCCCTGAATAAACCGGGACAAAACTATGGCTACACCTTC. This codes for CASTPLNKPGQNYGYTF. This rearrangement joins TRBV14 to TRBJ1-2, with a weak D call TRBD1 (6 bases). CDR1 is SGHDN, CDR2 FVKESK, per germline. The CDR3 covers 17 residues. V shed 7 bases and J shed 2 bases, with 23 bases lying between them. Together with reference TRBV14 and TRBJ1-2, the CDR3 gives the full variable domain: EAGVTQFPSHSVIEKGQTVTLRCDPISGHDNLYWYRRVMGKEIKFLLHFVKESKQDESGMPNNRFLAERTGGTYSTLKVQPAELEDSGVYFCASTPLNKPGQNYGYTFGSGTRLTVV.

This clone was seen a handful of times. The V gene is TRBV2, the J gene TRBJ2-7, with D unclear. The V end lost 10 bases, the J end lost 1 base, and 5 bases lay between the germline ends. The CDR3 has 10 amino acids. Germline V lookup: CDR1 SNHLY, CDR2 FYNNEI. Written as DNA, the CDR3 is TGTGCCACCACTTCCTACGAGCAGTACTTC. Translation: CATTSYEQYF.

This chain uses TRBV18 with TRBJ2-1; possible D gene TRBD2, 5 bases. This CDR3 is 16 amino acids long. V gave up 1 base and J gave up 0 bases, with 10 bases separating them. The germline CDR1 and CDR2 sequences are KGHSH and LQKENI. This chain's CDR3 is CASSPRPEASYNEQFF. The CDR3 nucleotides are TGTGCCAGCTCACCACGTCCGGAGGCCTCCTACAATGAGCAGTTCTTC. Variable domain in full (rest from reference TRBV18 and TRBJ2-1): NAGVMQNPRHLVRRRGQEARLRCSPMKGHSHVYWYRQLPEEGLKFMVYLQKENIIDESGMPKERFSAEFPKEGPSILRIQQVVRGDSAAYFCASSPRPEASYNEQFFGPGTRLTVL.

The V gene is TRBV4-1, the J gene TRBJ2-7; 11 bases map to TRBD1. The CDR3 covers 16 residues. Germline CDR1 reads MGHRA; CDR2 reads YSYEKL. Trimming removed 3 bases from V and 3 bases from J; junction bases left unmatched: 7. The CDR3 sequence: CASSQGTGGGNYEQYF. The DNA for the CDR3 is TGCGCCAGCAGCCAGGGGACAGGGGGGGGAAACTACGAGCAGTACTTC.

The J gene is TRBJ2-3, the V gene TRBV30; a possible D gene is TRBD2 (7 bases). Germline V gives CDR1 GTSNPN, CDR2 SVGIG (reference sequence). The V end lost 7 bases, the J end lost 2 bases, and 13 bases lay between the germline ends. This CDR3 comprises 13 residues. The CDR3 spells CASGGPLTDTQYF. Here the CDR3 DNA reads TGTGCCTCCGGGGGGCCCCTCACAGATACGCAGTATTTT.

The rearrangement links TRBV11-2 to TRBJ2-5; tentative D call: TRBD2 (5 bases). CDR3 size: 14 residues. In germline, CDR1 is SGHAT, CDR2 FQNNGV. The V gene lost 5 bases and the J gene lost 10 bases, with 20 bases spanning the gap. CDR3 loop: CASSLPSNGGDQYF. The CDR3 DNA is TGTGCCAGCAGCCTCCCGTCGAATGGAGGTGACCAGTACTTC.

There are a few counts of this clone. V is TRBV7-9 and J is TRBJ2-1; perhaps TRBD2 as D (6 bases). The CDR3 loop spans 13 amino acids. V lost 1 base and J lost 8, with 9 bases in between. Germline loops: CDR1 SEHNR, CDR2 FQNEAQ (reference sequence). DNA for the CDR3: TGTGCCAGCAGCTTAGGGACTAACGATGAGCAGTTCTTC. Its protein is CASSLGTNDEQFF. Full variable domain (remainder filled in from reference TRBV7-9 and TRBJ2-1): DTGVSQNPRHKITKRGQNVTFRCDPISEHNRLYWYRQTLGQGPEFLTYFQNEAQLEKSRLLSDRFSAERPKGSFSTLEIQRTEQGDSAMYLCASSLGTNDEQFFGPGTRLTVL.

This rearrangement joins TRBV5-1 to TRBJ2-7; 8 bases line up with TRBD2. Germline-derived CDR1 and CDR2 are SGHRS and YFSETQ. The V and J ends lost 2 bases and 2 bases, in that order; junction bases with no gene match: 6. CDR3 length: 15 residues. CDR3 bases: TGCGCCAGCAGCTTAACGCTAGCGGGTACCTACGAGCAGTACTTC. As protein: CASSLTLAGTYEQYF.

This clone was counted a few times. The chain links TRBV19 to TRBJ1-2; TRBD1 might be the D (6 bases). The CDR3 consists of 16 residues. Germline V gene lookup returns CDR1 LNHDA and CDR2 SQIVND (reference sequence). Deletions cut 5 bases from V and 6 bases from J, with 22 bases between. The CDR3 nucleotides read TGTGCCAGTAGTCCCGAAATGCGAGGGGGTGTAGATGGCTACACCTTC. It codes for CASSPEMRGGVDGYTF.

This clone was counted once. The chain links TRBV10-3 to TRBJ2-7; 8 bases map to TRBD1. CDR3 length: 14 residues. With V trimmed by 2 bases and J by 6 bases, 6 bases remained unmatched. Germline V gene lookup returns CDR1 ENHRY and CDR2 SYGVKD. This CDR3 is CAISEPGQGSEQYF. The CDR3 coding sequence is TGTGCCATCAGTGAGCCCGGACAGGGTAGCGAGCAGTACTTC.

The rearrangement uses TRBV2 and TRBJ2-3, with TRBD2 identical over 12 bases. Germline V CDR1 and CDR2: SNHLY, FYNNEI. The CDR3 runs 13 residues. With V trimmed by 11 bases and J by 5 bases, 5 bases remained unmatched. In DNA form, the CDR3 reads TGTGCCCGCACACTAGCGGGGGGAGATACGCAGTATTTT. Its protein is CARTLAGGDTQYF.

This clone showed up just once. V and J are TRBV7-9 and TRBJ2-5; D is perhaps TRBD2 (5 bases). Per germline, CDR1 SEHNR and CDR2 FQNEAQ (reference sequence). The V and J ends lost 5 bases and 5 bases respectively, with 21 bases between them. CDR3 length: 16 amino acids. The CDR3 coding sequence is TGTGCCAGCAGCCAAGATCTTTTGGCTAGCTTGGAGACCCAGTACTTC. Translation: CASSQDLLASLETQYF. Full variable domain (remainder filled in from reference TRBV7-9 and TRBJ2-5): DTGVSQNPRHKITKRGQNVTFRCDPISEHNRLYWYRQTLGQGPEFLTYFQNEAQLEKSRLLSDRFSAERPKGSFSTLEIQRTEQGDSAMYLCASSQDLLASLETQYFGPGTRLLVL.

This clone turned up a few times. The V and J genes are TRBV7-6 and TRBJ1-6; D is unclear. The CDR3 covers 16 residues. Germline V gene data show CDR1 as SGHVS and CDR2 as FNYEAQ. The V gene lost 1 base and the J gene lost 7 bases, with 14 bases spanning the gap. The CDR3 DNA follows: TGTGCCAGCAGCTTAGAGTCCCGGGGTAACAATTCACCCCTCCACTTT. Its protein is CASSLESRGNNSPLHF.

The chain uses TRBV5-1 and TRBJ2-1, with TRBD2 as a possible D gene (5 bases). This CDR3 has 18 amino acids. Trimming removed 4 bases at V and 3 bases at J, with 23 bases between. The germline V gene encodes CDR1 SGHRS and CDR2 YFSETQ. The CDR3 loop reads CASSGEGPTVIYYNEQFF. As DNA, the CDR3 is TGCGCCAGCAGCGGAGAGGGCCCCACCGTGATATACTACAATGAGCAGTTCTTC.

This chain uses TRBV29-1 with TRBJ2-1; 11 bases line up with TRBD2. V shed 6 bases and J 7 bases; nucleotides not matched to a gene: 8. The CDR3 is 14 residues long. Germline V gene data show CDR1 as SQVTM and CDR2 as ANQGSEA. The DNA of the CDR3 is TGCAGCGTGGGGGGGCTAGCGGGGGGAAATGAGCAGTTCTTC. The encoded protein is CSVGGLAGGNEQFF.

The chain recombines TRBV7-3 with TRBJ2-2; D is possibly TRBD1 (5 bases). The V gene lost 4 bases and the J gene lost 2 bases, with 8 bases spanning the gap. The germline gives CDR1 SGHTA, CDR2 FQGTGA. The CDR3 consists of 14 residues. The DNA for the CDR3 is TGTGCCAGCAGCTCAGACAGAAACACCGGGGAGCTGTTTTTT. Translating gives CASSSDRNTGELFF.

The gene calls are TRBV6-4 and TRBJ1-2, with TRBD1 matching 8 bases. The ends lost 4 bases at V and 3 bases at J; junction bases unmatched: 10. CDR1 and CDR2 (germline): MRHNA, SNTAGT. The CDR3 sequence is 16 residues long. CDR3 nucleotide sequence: TGTGCCAGCAGTGCCGACAGGGGTTTCTCTCACTATGGCTACACCTTC. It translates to CASSADRGFSHYGYTF.

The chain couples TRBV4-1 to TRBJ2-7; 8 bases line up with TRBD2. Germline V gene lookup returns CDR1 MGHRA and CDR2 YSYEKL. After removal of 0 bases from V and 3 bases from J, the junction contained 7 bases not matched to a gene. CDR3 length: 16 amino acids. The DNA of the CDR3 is TGCGCCAGCAGCCAAGAAAGGAGCGGGGGAGTCTACGAGCAGTACTTC. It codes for CASSQERSGGVYEQYF.

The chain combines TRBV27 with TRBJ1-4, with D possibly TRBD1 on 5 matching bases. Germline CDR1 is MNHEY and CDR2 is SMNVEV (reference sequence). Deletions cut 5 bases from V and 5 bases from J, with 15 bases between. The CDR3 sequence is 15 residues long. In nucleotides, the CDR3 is TGTGCCAGCAGTCCGCACGGACAAACAAATGAAAAACTGTTTTTT. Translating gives CASSPHGQTNEKLFF.

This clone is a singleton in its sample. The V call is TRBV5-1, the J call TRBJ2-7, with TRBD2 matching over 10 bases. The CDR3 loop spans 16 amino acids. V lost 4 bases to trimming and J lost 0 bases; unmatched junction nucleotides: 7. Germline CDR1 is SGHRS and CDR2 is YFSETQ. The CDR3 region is CASSLQAGGPSYEQYF. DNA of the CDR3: TGCGCCAGCAGCCTACAAGCGGGGGGGCCCTCCTACGAGCAGTACTTC.

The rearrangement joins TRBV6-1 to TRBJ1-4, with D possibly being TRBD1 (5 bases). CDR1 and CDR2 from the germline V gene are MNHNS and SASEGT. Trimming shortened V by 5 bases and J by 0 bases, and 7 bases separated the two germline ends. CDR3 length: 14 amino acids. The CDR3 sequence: CASSRGTTNEKLFF. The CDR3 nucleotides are TGTGCCAGCAGTCGGGGGACAACTAATGAAAAACTGTTTTTT.

CDR3 sequence reads: CASSEARVGYTF. The CDR3 DNA reads TGTGCCAGCAGTGAAGCGCGCGTAGGCTACACCTTC. The rearrangement links TRBV6-1 to TRBJ1-2; the D is unclear. CDR1 and CDR2 from the germline V gene are MNHNS and SASEGT. The germline V and J ends were trimmed by 0 bases and 8 bases, with 7 bases remaining between them. The CDR3 spans 12 residues.